One sample yielded the 9 T cell receptor beta chains listed below, sequenced in a study of CD8+ T cells in alopecia areata. After isolation, RNA underwent reverse transcription to generate cDNA as the sequencing template. The table came from immunoSEQ multiplex PCR; TCRdb's copy has only in-frame clones and leaves some out. The sample has roughly 150,000 clones, 45% to 55% seen once. Sequencing was performed on CD8+ T cells sorted from blood, taken at week 0. The source is a human donor with alopecia areata.

V usage is TRBV29-1 and J usage is TRBJ2-5, with D tentatively TRBD1 (7 bases). Germline assignment: CDR1 SQVTM and CDR2 ANQGSEA. V was shortened by 1 base and J by 5 bases, with 17 bases between the two germline ends. CDR3 length: 15 amino acids. Here the CDR3 reads CSVEGAGRGRETQYF. The DNA for the CDR3 is TGCAGCGTTGAAGGCGCGGGCAGGGGGAGGGAGACCCAGTACTTC.

The rearrangement uses TRBV2 and TRBJ2-7; D not certain. V was clipped by 6 bases and J by 0 bases, with 9 bases between them. The CDR3 length is 13 residues. Germline CDR1 SNHLY, CDR2 FYNNEI. CDR3 in DNA: TGTGCCAGCAGCCCCGCCGCCTCCTACGAGCAGTACTTC. Amino acid sequence: CASSPAASYEQYF.

The chain recombines TRBV29-1 with TRBJ2-2; D unclear. The germline CDR1 and CDR2 sequences are SQVTM and ANQGSEA. The CDR3 is 12 amino acids. The V and J ends lost 5 bases and 5 bases respectively, with 9 bases between them. CDR3 amino acids: CSVRLETGELFF. The CDR3 nucleotides read TGCAGCGTTCGTTTGGAGACCGGGGAGCTGTTTTTT.

V is TRBV4-1 and J is TRBJ1-2; perhaps TRBD1 as D (5 bases). With 3 bases removed from V and 6 bases from J, the gap between germline ends came to 11 bases. Germline CDR1 is MGHRA and CDR2 is YSYEKL. This CDR3 is built from 13 residues. The CDR3 reads CASSHRQQDGYTF. CDR3 in DNA: TGCGCCAGCAGCCACCGACAGCAGGATGGCTACACCTTC.

V usage is TRBV5-1 and J usage is TRBJ2-2; D gene uncertain. The CDR3 sequence is 15 residues long. The germline V gene encodes CDR1 SGHRS and CDR2 YFSETQ. The V and J ends lost 0 bases and 2 bases respectively, with 8 bases between them. This chain's CDR3 is CASSLVTDNTGELFF. Written as DNA, the CDR3 is TGCGCCAGCAGCTTGGTAACCGACAACACCGGGGAGCTGTTTTTT. The entire variable domain, with the rest obtained from reference TRBV5-1 and TRBJ2-2, is as follows: KAGVTQTPRYLIKTRGQQVTLSCSPISGHRSVSWYQQTPGQGLQFLFEYFSETQRNKGNFPGRFSGRQFSNSRSEMNVSTLELGDSALYLCASSLVTDNTGELFFGEGSRLTVL.

This sequence joins TRBV5-4 and TRBJ2-6; D ambiguous. Looked up from germline, CDR1 is SGHNT and CDR2 is YYREEE (reference sequence). CDR3 length equals 13 residues. V was trimmed by 6 bases and J by 0 bases, leaving 4 bases between them. CDR3 in DNA: TGTGCCAGCACCTTCTCTGGGGCCAACGTCCTGACTTTC. Its protein is CASTFSGANVLTF.

This sequence joins TRBV6-4 and TRBJ2-3; 8 bases map to TRBD2. Germline lookup yields CDR1 MRHNA and CDR2 SNTAGT. The CDR3 is 15 amino acids. The V gene end was trimmed by 5 bases and the J gene end by 1 base; junction bases not matched to a gene: 5. CDR3 coding DNA: TGTGCCAGCAGTTACTACGGGGGGGGCACAGATACGCAGTATTTT. Translation gives CASSYYGGGTDTQYF.

This clone was detected once. This chain uses TRBV5-6 with TRBJ1-1; a possible D gene is TRBD1 (5 bases). Germline assignment: CDR1 SGHDT and CDR2 YYEEEE. This CDR3 contains 16 residues. V was trimmed by 2 bases and J by 0 bases, leaving 14 bases between them. CDR3 nucleotide sequence: TGTGCCAGCAGCTTACCCTACGAGGGGATGAACACTGAAGCTTTCTTT. Its protein is CASSLPYEGMNTEAFF.

J is TRBJ1-1 and V is TRBV4-1, with 8 bases matching TRBD1. This CDR3 has 15 residues. In germline, CDR1 is MGHRA, CDR2 YSYEKL. After removal of 1 base from V and 2 bases from J, the junction contained 3 bases not matched to a gene. CDR3 residues: CASSQVQGANTEAFF. For the CDR3, the DNA is TGCGCCAGCAGCCAAGTTCAGGGGGCCAACACTGAAGCTTTCTTT.